Here is one TCR beta chain with its context. The target antigen is unknown. Extracted total RNA amounted to at least 5.5 micrograms for each sample. Through a sample-barcoded 5' primer and a J-beta primer mix, a second PCR was run for roughly 6 to 12 cycles. Each CDR3 protein is one row after TCRdb ran MiXCR on the 5' RACE reads. The sample yields around 1,000,000 distinct CDR3 sequences, around two fifths seen once. This sample is drawn from a study of blood T cells in healthy people across ages. Study-wide results and caveats: Both higher diversity and more naive CD4+ cells marked long-lived donors when set against aged donors.

Germline CDR1 and CDR2: LNHDA and SQIVND (reference sequence). This CDR3 is 15 amino acids long. V was pared by 7 bases and J by 6 bases, with 10 bases of the junction left unmatched. The chain is built from TRBV19 and TRBJ1-5; 9 nucleotides agree with TRBD1. Sequencing input: blood. This sequence originates from a man younger than 35 in good health. The CDR3 region has the DNA TGTGCCAGTACCTCCCTTGGGGACAGGGTTCAGCCCCAGCATTTT. As protein: CASTSLGDRVQPQHF. The variable domain in full, with the rest retrieved from reference TRBV19 and TRBJ1-5, is DGGITQSPKYLFRKEGQNVTLSCEQNLNHDAMYWYRQDPGQGLRLIYYSQIVNDFQKGDIAEGYSVSREKKESFPLTVTSAQKNPTAFYLCASTSLGDRVQPQHFGDGTRLSIL.